Sequencing of this T cell receptor beta chain was carried out in a study of cytomegalovirus exposure and HLA in healthy donors. Concerning this clone itself: The antigen is undetermined.

Germline lookup yields CDR1 MDHEN and CDR2 SYDVKM. There are 15 residues in the CDR3. With V trimmed by 3 bases and J by 7 bases, 4 bases remained unmatched. Study results and caveats: Analyses of presence/absence relied on an assumption of roughly uniform sequencing depth across donors. In a later analysis, most CMV-associated TCR beta chains appeared HLA-restricted.

Primers for the PCR totalled 60 Vbeta and 13 Jbeta. Sequenced by immunoSEQ multiplex PCR; TCRdb stores in-frame clones only, minus some. The repertoire includes about 130,000 clones, around four fifths of them detected once, and 7.3% sits in the top ten. This receptor was taken from a male donor in good health and CMV-seronegative. Sequencing was performed on PBMCs. The chain recombines TRBV28 with TRBJ2-4; 12 bases align to TRBD1. The CDR3 reads CASSFVGQGANIQYF. The CDR3 nucleotides are TGTGCCAGCAGTTTCGTGGGACAGGGGGCGAACATTCAGTACTTC. The full variable domain, its missing parts supplied by reference TRBV28 and TRBJ2-4, is DVKVTQSSRYLVKRTGEKVFLECVQDMDHENMFWYRQDPGLGLRLIYFSYDVKMKEKGDIPEGYSVSREKKERFSLILESASTNQTSMYLCASSFVGQGANIQYFGAGTRLSVL.